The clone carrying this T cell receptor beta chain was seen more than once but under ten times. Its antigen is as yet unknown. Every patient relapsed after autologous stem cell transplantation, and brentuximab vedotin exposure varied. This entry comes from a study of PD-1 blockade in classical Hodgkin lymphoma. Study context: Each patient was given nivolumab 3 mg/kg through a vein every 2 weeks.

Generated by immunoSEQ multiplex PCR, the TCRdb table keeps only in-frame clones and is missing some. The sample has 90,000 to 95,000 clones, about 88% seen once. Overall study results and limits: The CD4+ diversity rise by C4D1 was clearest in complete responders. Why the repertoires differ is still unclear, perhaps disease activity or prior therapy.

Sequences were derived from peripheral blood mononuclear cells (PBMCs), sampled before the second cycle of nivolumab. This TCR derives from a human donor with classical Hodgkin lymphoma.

The CDR3 DNA reads as TGTGCCAGCTCACCACCGTGGGGGGCTAACACTGAAGCTTTCTTT. Its translation: CASSPPWGANTEAFF. This chain links TRBV18 with TRBJ1-1; D may be TRBD1 (6 bases). The CDR3 is 15 residues long. The V end was cut by 0 bases, the J end by 2 bases, with 10 bases between. Germline CDR1 reads KGHSH; CDR2 reads LQKENI.